The 7 T cell receptor beta chains below all came from one sample that was sequenced in a study of cytomegalovirus exposure and HLA in healthy donors. Researchers ran the PCR with 60 Vbeta and 13 Jbeta primers. Method: immunoSEQ multiplex PCR; TCRdb's copy keeps in-frame clones and lacks some. The profile covers some 170,000 clones, with approximately 80% appearing a single time and roughly 10% taken by the ten largest. Sequencing was done on a sample of PBMCs. The receptors shown here come from a man younger than 35 in good health and CMV-seropositive.

The genes are TRBV7-2 and TRBJ2-5; weak D call: TRBD2 (6 bases). Trimming took off 0 bases at V and 4 bases at J, with 18 bases between the two ends. The CDR3 loop spans 17 amino acids. Germline assignment: CDR1 SGHTA and CDR2 FQGNSA. The CDR3 DNA follows: TGTGCCAGCAGCTTAGCGTACCCCGGGAGAATGATAGAGACCCAGTACTTC. Amino acids: CASSLAYPGRMIETQYF.

This clone occurred a few times. This chain uses TRBV7-9 with TRBJ2-5; tentative D call: TRBD1 (6 bases). Germline lookup yields CDR1 SEHNR and CDR2 FQNEAQ (reference sequence). Trimming cost V 5 bases and J 5 bases, with 18 bases left between them. There are 15 residues in the CDR3. CDR3 DNA sequence: TGTGCCAGCAGCCAAACCCGAGACAGGCAGGAGACCCAGTACTTC. It yields the protein CASSQTRDRQETQYF. The entire variable domain, with the rest obtained from reference TRBV7-9 and TRBJ2-5, is as follows: DTGVSQNPRHKITKRGQNVTFRCDPISEHNRLYWYRQTLGQGPEFLTYFQNEAQLEKSRLLSDRFSAERPKGSFSTLEIQRTEQGDSAMYLCASSQTRDRQETQYFGPGTRLLVL.

The rearrangement links TRBV7-9 to TRBJ1-1, with D hard to call. The CDR3 sequence is 14 residues long. Trimming shortened V by 3 bases and J by 11 bases, and 19 bases separated the two germline ends. Germline loops: CDR1 SEHNR, CDR2 FQNEAQ (reference sequence). The DNA for the CDR3 is TGTGCCAGCAGCTTTGGTTGGGCAGGATCATCTGCTTTCTTT. It encodes CASSFGWAGSSAFF.

The V gene is TRBV25-1, the J gene TRBJ1-4; no definite D call. V was cut by 3 bases and J by 3 bases, with 8 bases left in between. This CDR3 contains 14 residues. CDR1 and CDR2 from the germline V gene are MGHDK and SYGVNS. The CDR3 nucleotides read TGTGCCAGCAGTGACGACACCTCTAATGAAAAACTGTTTTTT. Its protein product is CASSDDTSNEKLFF.

V and J are TRBV27 and TRBJ2-7; the match to TRBD1 covers 7 bases. V was clipped by 6 bases and J by 5 bases; unmatched bases: 13. Germline V gene lookup returns CDR1 MNHEY and CDR2 SMNVEV (reference sequence). The CDR3 contains 15 residues. DNA of the CDR3: TGTGCCAGCAGCCTCGCGTGGGGACAGAACCACGAGCAGTACTTC. Translated, it gives CASSLAWGQNHEQYF.

J is TRBJ2-7 and V is TRBV18; 14 nucleotides agree with TRBD2. The germline CDR1 and CDR2 sequences are KGHSH and LQKENI. J lost 0 bases, V lost 6 bases, and 7 bases had no gene match. The CDR3 has 17 amino acids. The CDR3 bases are TGTGCCAGCTCGCCCGGGACTAGCGGGAGTCTCTCCTACGAGCAGTACTTC. It codes for CASSPGTSGSLSYEQYF.

The genes are TRBV28 and TRBJ1-1; 8 positions agree with TRBD1. J lost 2 bases, V lost 5 bases, and 7 bases had no gene match. The CDR3 extends over 15 amino acids. Germline V gene data show CDR1 as MDHEN and CDR2 as SYDVKM. The DNA for the CDR3 is TGTGCCAGCAGTCCCTCGGACAGGGTAAACACTGAAGCTTTCTTT. Its protein is CASSPSDRVNTEAFF. The whole variable domain, remainder taken from reference TRBV28 and TRBJ1-1, is DVKVTQSSRYLVKRTGEKVFLECVQDMDHENMFWYRQDPGLGLRLIYFSYDVKMKEKGDIPEGYSVSREKKERFSLILESASTNQTSMYLCASSPSDRVNTEAFFGQGTRLTVV.